The 31 T cell receptor beta chains listed next were all sequenced from one sample in a study of cytomegalovirus exposure and HLA in healthy donors. The method was immunoSEQ multiplex PCR; TCRdb's version includes in-frame clones alone and lacks a portion of them. The table records 100,000 to 150,000 clones, 89% of them present only once. Sequenced input: PBMCs. The source is a man aged 30-40 years in good health and CMV-seronegative.

The rearrangement links TRBV10-1 to TRBJ2-5, with TRBD2 matching 12 bases. The germline gives CDR1 WNHNN, CDR2 SYGVQD (reference sequence). The CDR3 consists of 15 residues. The V gene end was trimmed by 4 bases and the J gene end by 2 bases; junction bases not matched to a gene: 2. CDR3 loop: CASSGLAGVQETQYF. The CDR3 nucleotides read TGCGCCAGCAGTGGACTAGCGGGGGTTCAAGAGACCCAGTACTTC.

Only one count was recorded for this clone. This rearrangement joins TRBV11-1 to TRBJ1-1, with no clear D. V was pared by 1 base and J by 11 bases, with 14 bases between. The CDR3 is 13 residues long. Germline lookup yields CDR1 SGHAT and CDR2 FQDESV (reference sequence). CDR3 in amino acids: CASSLGSIPGAFF. In nucleotides, the CDR3 is TGTGCCAGCAGCTTAGGGAGCATCCCCGGTGCTTTCTTT.

The chain is built from TRBV6-6 and TRBJ2-6; D gene unclear. The CDR3 runs 13 residues. From germline, CDR1 is MNHNY and CDR2 SVGAGI (reference sequence). The V and J ends lost 2 bases and 4 bases respectively, with 3 bases between them. The CDR3 nucleotides read TGTGCCAGCAGTTACCGGGGGGCCAACGTCCTGACTTTC. The encoded protein is CASSYRGANVLTF.

The genes are TRBV28 and TRBJ2-7; TRBD1 matches at 9 bases. The J segment lost 6 bases and the V segment lost 6 bases, leaving 12 bases of the junction unmatched. Germline values: CDR1 MDHEN, CDR2 SYDVKM. CDR3 size: 15 residues. This CDR3 is CASSHAGTGQLEQYF. Written as DNA, the CDR3 is TGTGCCAGCAGCCATGCCGGGACAGGGCAACTCGAGCAGTACTTC.

This chain uses TRBV25-1 with TRBJ1-2; no clear D. The CDR3 totals 14 residues. V was cut by 2 bases and J by 0 bases, with 7 bases left in between. Germline loops: CDR1 MGHDK, CDR2 SYGVNS. CDR3 in DNA: TGTGCCAGCAGTGAAGCAGATACTAACTATGGCTACACCTTC. Its protein is CASSEADTNYGYTF.

This clone has a single count. The V call is TRBV29-1, the J call TRBJ2-1, with D perhaps matching TRBD1 (5 bases). The germline V and J ends were trimmed by 7 bases and 6 bases, with 13 bases remaining between them. The CDR3 has 12 residues. Germline V gene data show CDR1 as SQVTM and CDR2 as ANQGSEA. CDR3 sequence: CSALAGFNEQFF. For the CDR3, the DNA is TGCAGCGCCCTGGCAGGGTTCAATGAGCAGTTCTTC.

V usage is TRBV19 and J usage is TRBJ2-3, with D unclear. The CDR3 extends over 15 amino acids. Germline V lookup: CDR1 LNHDA, CDR2 SQIVND (reference sequence). Trimming pared 7 bases from V and 2 bases from J, leaving 16 bases between. The CDR3 coding sequence is TGTGCCAGTAAATCAGACACGACATACACAGATACGCAGTATTTT. Translation: CASKSDTTYTDTQYF.

The V gene is TRBV6-5, the J gene TRBJ1-5, with D perhaps TRBD1 (5 bases). Germline-derived CDR1 and CDR2 are MNHEY and SVGAGI. The CDR3 has 14 residues. The V and J ends lost 4 bases and 4 bases respectively, with 11 bases between them. The CDR3 protein is CASSWWGGNQPQHF. The CDR3 coding sequence is TGTGCCAGCAGTTGGTGGGGGGGAAATCAGCCCCAGCATTTT.

This clone was recorded once. V gene TRBV6-4 combines with J gene TRBJ1-1; the match to TRBD1 covers 7 bases. The junction had 8 bases not matched to a gene; V was cut back by 6 bases and J by 1 base. Germline CDR1 reads MRHNA; CDR2 reads SNTAGT. The CDR3 is 15 amino acids. Here the CDR3 DNA reads TGTGCCAGCAGCGTTGACAGGGCCTCGAACACTGAAGCTTTCTTT. Translating gives CASSVDRASNTEAFF.

In nucleotides, the CDR3 is TGTGCCAGTAGAAATGGAGGGACAGGGGGGTATGGCTACACCTTC. Translated: CASRNGGTGGYGYTF. This chain links TRBV19 with TRBJ1-2; 11 bases fit TRBD1. The ends lost 6 bases at V and 5 bases at J; junction bases unmatched: 8. Germline V CDR1 and CDR2: LNHDA, SQIVND (reference sequence). The length of the CDR3 is 15 residues.

This sequence joins TRBV6-1 and TRBJ1-5, with TRBD1 matching 8 bases. The CDR3 totals 15 residues. V dropped 4 bases and J dropped 2; count of bases not matched to a gene: 4. The germline V gene has CDR1 MNHNS and CDR2 SASEGT. The CDR3 coding sequence is TGTGCCAGCAGTGGGACAGGGATGGGCAATCAGCCCCAGCATTTT. Encoded protein: CASSGTGMGNQPQHF.

This clone was detected once. V gene TRBV5-7 combines with J gene TRBJ1-1, with TRBD1 matching 8 bases. TRBV5-7 is an ORF, and what it does is uncertain. The CDR3 sequence is 16 residues long. V gave up 2 bases and J gave up 1 base; unmatched junction bases: 7. Here the CDR3 reads CASSFTSGTGNTEAFF. In nucleotides, the CDR3 is TGTGCCAGCAGCTTTACTTCCGGGACAGGGAACACTGAAGCTTTCTTT.

The genes are TRBV28 and TRBJ1-5; the D is unclear. Per the germline V gene, CDR1 is MDHEN and CDR2 is SYDVKM. Trimming removed 6 bases from V and 3 bases from J, with 12 bases in between. The CDR3 length is 14 residues. CDR3 residues: CASRGAGANQPQHF. CDR3 in DNA: TGTGCCAGCAGGGGAGCGGGTGCCAATCAGCCCCAGCATTTT.

This clone was seen just once. This chain links TRBV6-1 with TRBJ1-2; 9 bases match TRBD1. In germline, CDR1 is MNHNS, CDR2 SASEGT. The trim removed 0 bases at V and 4 bases at J, leaving 0 bases unmatched. The CDR3 runs 14 residues. The CDR3 DNA reads TGTGCCAGCAGTGAAGCGACAGGGGGCTATGGCTACACCTTC. It encodes CASSEATGGYGYTF.

The chain links TRBV10-1 to TRBJ2-1, with D unclear. This CDR3 comprises 14 residues. V was trimmed by 3 bases and J by 0 bases, leaving 6 bases between them. Germline V CDR1 and CDR2: WNHNN, SYGVQD (reference sequence). The CDR3 region is CASSDGGSYNEQFF. The CDR3 DNA sequence: TGCGCCAGCAGTGATGGCGGCTCCTACAATGAGCAGTTCTTC.

V and J are TRBV11-2 and TRBJ1-3; D possibly corresponds to TRBD1 (5 bases). V lost 5 bases to trimming and J lost 4 bases, with 12 bases between them. The CDR3 runs to 14 residues. The germline V gene has CDR1 SGHAT and CDR2 FQNNGV. DNA of the CDR3: TGTGCCAGCAGCCCAGCGGGGCCCGGAAACACCATATATTTT. It codes for CASSPAGPGNTIYF.

The chain links TRBV27 to TRBJ1-1; 9 nucleotides match TRBD1. The CDR3 runs 15 residues. Per germline, CDR1 MNHEY and CDR2 SMNVEV (reference sequence). Trimming cost V 2 bases and J 11 bases; bases outside gene matches: 12. The CDR3 sequence is CASSLRPGTGRGAFF. Here the CDR3 DNA reads TGTGCCAGCAGTTTACGTCCCGGGACAGGGAGGGGCGCTTTCTTT.

This chain links TRBV7-6 with TRBJ2-1; D remains unclear. Trimming removed 3 bases at V and 2 bases at J, with 11 bases between. The CDR3 extends over 15 amino acids. Looked up from germline, CDR1 is SGHVS and CDR2 is FNYEAQ. The CDR3 DNA reads as TGTGCCAGCAGCTTCTTTCCCTCGGCCTACAATGAGCAGTTCTTC. Its protein product is CASSFFPSAYNEQFF.

On this clone: The identical CDR3 is also encoded by other nucleotide sequences in the sample. V and J are TRBV18 and TRBJ2-7; D is possibly TRBD1 (5 bases). This CDR3 has 12 residues. With 2 bases removed from V and 3 bases from J, the gap between germline ends came to 5 bases. Germline V gene data show CDR1 as KGHSH and CDR2 as LQKENI. The CDR3 DNA is TGTGCCAGCTCACCAGACAGCTACGAGCAGTACTTC. Translation gives CASSPDSYEQYF.

The rearrangement joins TRBV6-1 to TRBJ1-3, with D possibly TRBD1 on 5 matching bases. Germline lookup yields CDR1 MNHNS and CDR2 SASEGT. The V end was cut by 3 bases, the J end by 2 bases, with 11 bases between. The length of the CDR3 is 15 residues. The CDR3 sequence is CASSERGSAGNTIYF. The DNA of the CDR3 is TGTGCCAGCAGTGAGCGGGGGTCGGCTGGAAACACCATATATTTT.

The rearrangement uses TRBV2 and TRBJ1-1; D is uncertain. Germline assignment: CDR1 SNHLY and CDR2 FYNNEI. Trimming left V 7 bases short and J 2 bases short, with 5 bases between. The CDR3 is 11 residues long. The CDR3 bases are TGTGCCAGCATCTTAAACACTGAAGCTTTCTTT. This encodes CASILNTEAFF.

This clone was counted a single time. The chain combines TRBV7-3 with TRBJ1-6; 7 bases agree with TRBD1. The CDR3 consists of 14 residues. V was pared by 5 bases and J by 10 bases, with 8 bases of the junction left unmatched. Germline V gene data show CDR1 as SGHTA and CDR2 as FQGTGA. The CDR3 loop is CASSQWPGGSPLHF. In DNA, the CDR3 is TGTGCCAGCAGCCAATGGCCAGGGGGATCACCCCTCCACTTT.

The CDR3 sequence is CASSLEQVPYNEQFF. CDR3 nucleotides: TGCGCCAGCAGCTTAGAGCAGGTGCCCTACAATGAGCAGTTCTTC. This sequence joins TRBV5-1 and TRBJ2-1; D not certain. CDR3 length equals 15 residues. V was trimmed by 2 bases and J by 2 bases, leaving 11 bases between them. Germline values: CDR1 SGHRS, CDR2 YFSETQ.

The chain couples TRBV7-9 to TRBJ2-1; 14 bases agree with TRBD2. V lost 4 bases, J lost 4 bases, and 3 bases stayed unmatched. The CDR3 has 16 amino acids. Germline V gives CDR1 SEHNR, CDR2 FQNEAQ (reference sequence). The CDR3: CASSSRTSGGYNEQFF. CDR3 nucleotide sequence: TGTGCCAGCAGCTCGCGGACTAGCGGGGGGTACAATGAGCAGTTCTTC. The whole variable domain, remainder taken from reference TRBV7-9 and TRBJ2-1, is DTGVSQNPRHKITKRGQNVTFRCDPISEHNRLYWYRQTLGQGPEFLTYFQNEAQLEKSRLLSDRFSAERPKGSFSTLEIQRTEQGDSAMYLCASSSRTSGGYNEQFFGPGTRLTVL.

The V call is TRBV19, the J call TRBJ1-2, with TRBD1 identical over 8 bases. The CDR3 is made up of 15 amino acids. Trimming took 7 bases from V and 4 from J; bases not matched to a gene: 11. Germline CDR1 is LNHDA and CDR2 is SQIVND (reference sequence). The CDR3 DNA is TGTGCCAGTACCCGAGGACAGGGTAATGTCTATGGCTACACCTTC. Its translation: CASTRGQGNVYGYTF.

This clone was observed once. The V call is TRBV7-2, the J call TRBJ1-2, with a tentative D call TRBD1 (6 bases). The V gene's germline CDR1 is SGHTA and CDR2 FQGNSA. Trimming left V 5 bases short and J 4 bases short, with 17 bases between. The CDR3 has 15 amino acids. The CDR3 sequence: CASSPGQQPSYGYTF. In DNA form, the CDR3 reads TGTGCCAGCAGCCCCGGACAGCAGCCCTCCTATGGCTACACCTTC.

The V call is TRBV5-1, the J call TRBJ1-2; no reliable D call. The ends were cut back, 2 bases at V and 6 bases at J, with 8 bases in the middle. The CDR3 covers 12 residues. Germline CDR1 SGHRS, CDR2 YFSETQ. CDR3 sequence: CASSFSGDGYTF. The CDR3, as DNA: TGCGCCAGCAGCTTCTCAGGTGATGGCTACACCTTC. Together with reference TRBV5-1 and TRBJ1-2, the CDR3 gives the full variable domain: KAGVTQTPRYLIKTRGQQVTLSCSPISGHRSVSWYQQTPGQGLQFLFEYFSETQRNKGNFPGRFSGRQFSNSRSEMNVSTLELGDSALYLCASSFSGDGYTFGSGTRLTVV.

The chain recombines TRBV5-5 with TRBJ2-2; D is perhaps TRBD1 (6 bases). Per germline, CDR1 SGHKS and CDR2 YYEKEE (reference sequence). The CDR3 runs to 15 residues. V was pared by 4 bases and J by 6 bases, with 16 bases between. CDR3 loop: CASSGTGTKAGELFF. CDR3 in DNA: TGTGCCAGCAGCGGAACCGGGACAAAGGCCGGGGAGCTGTTTTTT.

CDR3 bases: TGTGCCAGCAGCCCAGGACTAGCGGGGGGGCGTAGCACAGATACGCAGTATTTT. Its protein product is CASSPGLAGGRSTDTQYF. The V gene is TRBV7-9, the J gene TRBJ2-3, with TRBD2 identical over 15 bases. The germline V gene encodes CDR1 SEHNR and CDR2 FQNEAQ (reference sequence). The CDR3 length is 18 residues. J was trimmed by 0 bases and V by 5 bases; bases with no gene match: 6.

The chain has TRBV5-1 and TRBJ2-7; the D gene is possibly TRBD1 (7 bases). CDR1 SGHRS and CDR2 YFSETQ come from the germline V gene. V lost 3 bases, J lost 4 bases, and 11 bases lay in between. The CDR3 is made up of 13 amino acids. Written as DNA, the CDR3 is TGCGCCAGCAGCTCGCAGGGGGGATACGAGCAGTACTTC. Translating gives CASSSQGGYEQYF. Full variable domain (rest looked up from reference TRBV5-1 and TRBJ2-7): KAGVTQTPRYLIKTRGQQVTLSCSPISGHRSVSWYQQTPGQGLQFLFEYFSETQRNKGNFPGRFSGRQFSNSRSEMNVSTLELGDSALYLCASSSQGGYEQYFGPGTRLTVT.

The chain links TRBV25-1 to TRBJ1-1; D unclear. The CDR3 sequence is 13 residues long. The ends were cut back, 3 bases at V and 0 bases at J, with 5 bases in the middle. Looked up from germline, CDR1 is MGHDK and CDR2 is SYGVNS. DNA for the CDR3: TGTGCCAGCAGTGACCCTCTGAACACTGAAGCTTTCTTT. This translates into CASSDPLNTEAFF.